This T cell receptor (beta chain) was sequenced for a study of control samples from healthy donors and cancer patients. Per germline, CDR1 MNHEY and CDR2 SMNVEV (reference sequence). The CDR3 extends over 14 amino acids. The V and J ends lost 7 bases and 2 bases respectively, with 14 bases between them. The protocol was immunoSEQ multiplex PCR, while the TCRdb copy is restricted to in-frame clones and leaves out a portion. The sample shows tens of thousands of clones, more than 85% of them seen only once. This clonotype was obtained from a man in his forties or fifties with colorectal cancer. The chain recombines TRBV27 with TRBJ2-5; no clear D gene. The material sequenced was PBMCs. The CDR3 spells CASISGIPQETQYF. Here the CDR3 DNA reads TGTGCCAGCATCTCTGGGATCCCACAAGAGACCCAGTACTTC.